Following are 11 T cell receptor beta chains from one sample sequenced in a study of blood T cell repertoires in COVID-19. The table came from immunoSEQ multiplex PCR; TCRdb's copy has only in-frame clones and leaves some out. The table shows approximately 270,000 clones, with around 86% occurring only once. The sample taken for sequencing was peripheral blood. The receptors were gathered from a man between 50 and 59 years old with acute or convalescent COVID-19.

The rearrangement links TRBV7-2 to TRBJ2-7; possible D gene TRBD2, 6 bases. With 2 bases removed from V and 6 bases from J, the gap between germline ends came to 14 bases. The CDR3 consists of 14 residues. Germline assignment: CDR1 SGHTA and CDR2 FQGNSA. In DNA, the CDR3 is TGTGCCAGCAGCTTATACGCCGGCGGGGCCGAGCAGTACTTC. This translates into CASSLYAGGAEQYF.

The chain uses TRBV12-3 or TRBV12-4 and TRBJ1-3; D gene unclear. This CDR3 has 12 amino acids. V lost 11 bases to trimming and J lost 0 bases, with 8 bases between them. This CDR3 reads CAVGFSGNTIYF. CDR3 nucleotide sequence: TGTGCCGTGGGCTTCTCTGGAAACACCATATATTTT.

This chain connects TRBV18 to TRBJ1-1; D remains ambiguous. There are 14 residues in the CDR3. Germline V CDR1 and CDR2: KGHSH, LQKENI. The V end was cut by 3 bases, the J end by 3 bases, with 11 bases between. In DNA, the CDR3 is TGTGCCAGCTCACCGACCTCCGGGGACACTGAAGCTTTCTTT. Amino acid sequence: CASSPTSGDTEAFF.

This sequence joins TRBV3-1 (or the pseudogene TRBV3-2) and TRBJ2-5; 11 nucleotides line up with TRBD2. The junction had 2 bases not matched to a gene; V was cut back by 6 bases and J by 2 bases. From germline, CDR1 is LGHDT and CDR2 YNNKEL (reference sequence). CDR3 length: 14 residues. The CDR3 reads CASRGLAAQETQYF. CDR3 nucleotides: TGTGCCAGCAGGGGACTAGCGGCGCAAGAGACCCAGTACTTC.

The chain links TRBV4-2 to TRBJ2-3; tentatively, D is TRBD1 (5 bases). Deletions cut 1 base from V and 2 bases from J, with 13 bases between. CDR1 is LGHNA, CDR2 YNFKEQ, per germline. This CDR3 spans 16 amino acids. The CDR3 region has the DNA TGTGCCAGCAGCCAAGGCCCGCAGGGCAACACAGATACGCAGTATTTT. Translation gives CASSQGPQGNTDTQYF.

The chain is built from TRBV3-1 (or the pseudogene TRBV3-2) and TRBJ1-3; D is unresolved. This CDR3 spans 17 amino acids. V lost 1 base, J lost 0 bases, and 13 bases lay in between. In germline, CDR1 is LGHDT, CDR2 YNNKEL (reference sequence). The CDR3, as DNA: TGTGCCAGCAGCCAAGTTGATTGGGCCCACTCTGGAAACACCATATATTTT. This translates into CASSQVDWAHSGNTIYF.

The chain employs TRBV7-9 and TRBJ1-2, with unresolved D. The length of the CDR3 is 15 residues. The germline CDR1 and CDR2 sequences are SEHNR and FQNEAQ (reference sequence). V was clipped by 0 bases and J by 0 bases, with 8 bases between them. CDR3 loop: CASSLASGSNYGYTF. In DNA, the CDR3 is TGTGCCAGCAGCTTAGCTTCCGGTTCTAACTATGGCTACACCTTC.

The chain joins TRBV7-3 to TRBJ1-6; 8 nucleotides agree with TRBD1. V was clipped by 5 bases and J by 10 bases; unmatched bases: 13. The CDR3 runs 16 residues. Germline CDR1 reads SGHTA; CDR2 reads FQGTGA. The CDR3 is CASSPTGQGSGSPLHF. The CDR3 coding sequence is TGTGCCAGCAGCCCAACCGGACAGGGCTCAGGATCACCCCTCCACTTT.

The chain carries TRBV19 and TRBJ1-5; 10 bases agree with TRBD1. Losses at the gene ends were 10 bases for V and 2 bases for J; bases not matched to a gene: 11. CDR1 and CDR2 (germline): LNHDA, SQIVND (reference sequence). This CDR3 comprises 16 residues. The CDR3 here is CATTPTGGEGNQPQHF. The CDR3 nucleotides are TGTGCCACTACCCCGACAGGGGGCGAGGGCAATCAGCCCCAGCATTTT.

The V and J genes are TRBV7-9 and TRBJ2-5; the match to TRBD2 covers 11 bases. Germline V gene sequence: CDR1 SEHNR, CDR2 FQNEAQ (reference sequence). This CDR3 spans 16 amino acids. V was pared by 1 base and J by 5 bases, with 6 bases of the junction left unmatched. The CDR3 nucleotides read TGTGCCAGCAGCTTAGGACTAGCGGGGCTCCGGGAGACCCAGTACTTC. Its protein product is CASSLGLAGLRETQYF.

This clone came up once. This chain uses TRBV4-1 with TRBJ2-3, with 7 bases lining up with TRBD2. Losses at the gene ends were 1 base for V and 6 bases for J; bases not matched to a gene: 7. CDR1 and CDR2 from the germline V gene are MGHRA and YSYEKL. The CDR3 contains 15 residues. The CDR3 loop reads CASSQGSGERDTQYF. CDR3 sequence (DNA): TGCGCCAGCAGCCAAGGCAGCGGGGAGAGGGATACGCAGTATTTT.